This entry is about one T cell receptor beta chain. TCRs underwent approximately 20 PCR cycles of amplification with a constant-region primer and V-primer adapter. It was by in vitro transcription that isolated mRNA was amplified. Each CDR3 protein gets one entry after TCRdb re-called the reads with MiXCR. This table holds roughly 50,000 distinct CDR3 sequences, around 34% found once. The record originates from a study of low-dose radiotherapy and immunotherapy resistance in tumors. Study context: Cohort 2, a group dosed every two weeks at 1 Gy per fraction, received 13 Gy in total over 26 weeks. Primers used for first-strand cDNA, a TRAV- and TRBV-specific set, covered both alpha and beta chains.

Specified time point: after trial treatment. Specified treatment: LDRT plus nivolumab, ipilimumab, low-dose cyclophosphamide and aspirin (RACIN trial). Advanced solid tumors without tumor-infiltrating lymphocytes were required for inclusion. This sequence originates from a male donor with rectosigmoid adenocarcinoma. Sequenced here: PBMCs, sampled after low-dose radiotherapy plus immunotherapy.

This chain's CDR3 is CASRTGTYNEQFF. The DNA for the CDR3 is TGTGCCAGCCGAACCGGGACCTACAATGAGCAGTTCTTC. The genes are TRBV6-2 or TRBV6-3 and TRBJ2-1; weak D call: TRBD2 (5 bases). The CDR3 length is 13 residues. V dropped 8 bases and J dropped 2 bases, with 10 bases sitting between them. Germline values: CDR1 MNHEY, CDR2 SVGEGT.